This T cell receptor (beta chain) emerged from a study of cytomegalovirus exposure and HLA in healthy donors. Study-wide results and limits: The classifier, whose performance was assessed in both the original and validation cohorts, reportedly diagnosed cytomegalovirus status with high specificity and sensitivity. Earlier analysis yielded a pattern in which most TCR beta V segments were productive about 90% or about 30% of the time. Analyzed later, most CMV-associated TCR beta chains appeared HLA-restricted. There were a few CMV-associated chains whose specificity for CMV antigens was confirmed in vitro.

Note on this clone: Its matching antigen is unknown.

The PCR was carried out with 60 Vbeta primers and 13 Jbeta primers. Assay used: immunoSEQ multiplex PCR; TCRdb lists only in-frame clones, some missing. The table shows about 99,000 clones, with 75% to 85% occurring only once. The length of the CDR3 is 14 residues. The germline gives CDR1 MNHEY, CDR2 SVGAGI. Trimming took off 2 bases at V and 0 bases at J, with 8 bases between the two ends. Sequences were obtained from PBMCs. The sequence derives from a male donor in good health and CMV-seropositive. V and J are TRBV6-5 and TRBJ2-7; maybe TRBD2 (6 bases). The CDR3 nucleotides read TGTGCCAGCAGTTACGGGGGGACCTCCTACGAGCAGTACTTC. This translates into CASSYGGTSYEQYF.